The clone carrying this T cell receptor (beta chain) was detected many times. TCR beta libraries were made by quantitative 5'-RACE with molecular barcodes. One entry per CDR3 protein results from TCRdb running MiXCR on the 5' RACE reads. The sample contains approximately 25,000 distinct CDR3 sequences, around 17% of which appear only once. These data are taken from a study of CD8 T cells in ankylosing spondylitis. V shed 0 bases and J 8 bases; nucleotides not matched to a gene: 8. From germline, CDR1 is DFQATT and CDR2 SNEGSKA (reference sequence). CDR3 length: 15 amino acids. V gene TRBV20-1 combines with J gene TRBJ2-3; TRBD2 agrees at 10 bases. The sample was blood. The sequence came from a male donor with ankylosing spondylitis or in good health (not recorded which). CDR3 amino acids: CSAREQRGGRGTQYF. In DNA form, the CDR3 reads TGCAGTGCTAGAGAACAGCGGGGGGGCCGGGGTACGCAGTATTTT.